Each of the 9 T cell receptor beta chains below was sequenced from the same sample in a study of immune cell composition in non-small cell lung cancer. Measured with immunoSEQ multiplex PCR; TCRdb has only the in-frame clones, and not every one. Among 4,000 or so clones listed, roughly three quarters were seen once. Sequenced material: lung tumor tissue. These receptors all come from a human donor with non-small cell lung cancer.

The CDR3 nucleotides are TGTGCCAGCAGCGTTCGGACTAGCGGGGCGAATGAGCAGTTCTTC. It encodes CASSVRTSGANEQFF. The chain is built from TRBV9 and TRBJ2-1; TRBD2 aligns across 12 bases. CDR1 and CDR2 (germline): SGDLS, YYNGEE. With V trimmed by 2 bases and J by 7 bases, 4 bases remained unmatched. The CDR3 is 15 amino acids.

This clone was observed a handful of times. The chain carries TRBV9 and TRBJ1-6; TRBD1 is a possible D gene (6 bases). Germline CDR1 and CDR2: SGDLS and YYNGEE. This CDR3 is 15 amino acids long. Trimming took off 0 bases at V and 9 bases at J, with 13 bases between the two ends. CDR3 coding DNA: TGTGCCAGCAGCGTAGCGGCAGGGGAGGGTTCACCCCTCCACTTT. Encoded protein: CASSVAAGEGSPLHF.

The chain combines TRBV27 with TRBJ2-4, with 9 nucleotides matching TRBD2. The germline gives CDR1 MNHEY, CDR2 SMNVEV (reference sequence). V shed 3 bases, J shed 9 bases, and the junction held 12 bases outside the gene matches. The CDR3 is made up of 16 amino acids. CDR3 protein: CASSFDGGGAGGIQYF. Here the CDR3 DNA reads TGTGCCAGCAGTTTCGACGGCGGGGGGGCCGGCGGCATTCAGTACTTC.

The chain recombines TRBV7-6 with TRBJ2-1, with D unclear. Germline loops: CDR1 SGHVS, CDR2 FNYEAQ. V was clipped by 4 bases and J by 4 bases, with 23 bases between them. The CDR3 runs 18 residues. In DNA form, the CDR3 reads TGTGCCAGCAGCTCCTACCTGGCTCGGCGGTCCCTGTACAATGAGCAGTTCTTC. This sequence encodes CASSSYLARRSLYNEQFF.

This chain uses TRBV7-3 with TRBJ1-6; no clear D. CDR1 is SGHTA and CDR2 is FQGTGA in the germline V gene. CDR3 length: 13 amino acids. V lost 5 bases and J 7 bases, leaving 9 bases between the germline ends. The CDR3 DNA follows: TGTGCCAGCAGCCCAAGTAGCAATTCACCCCTCCACTTT. Amino acids: CASSPSSNSPLHF.

The chain is built from TRBV11-1 and TRBJ2-5; D not resolved. The ends were cut back, 5 bases at V and 4 bases at J, with 11 bases in the middle. The CDR3 contains 13 residues. Germline CDR1 reads SGHAT; CDR2 reads FQDESV (reference sequence). The chain's CDR3 is CASSRTELETQYF. DNA for the CDR3: TGTGCCAGCAGCCGAACAGAGCTAGAGACCCAGTACTTC.

The J gene is TRBJ1-2, the V gene TRBV7-9; perhaps TRBD1 as D (5 bases). The CDR3 sequence is 14 residues long. V lost 5 bases, J lost 4 bases, and 14 bases lay in between. Germline loops: CDR1 SEHNR, CDR2 FQNEAQ (reference sequence). This CDR3 reads CASSPWEGPYGYTF. DNA of the CDR3: TGTGCCAGCAGCCCTTGGGAGGGGCCCTATGGCTACACCTTC. Using reference TRBV7-9 and TRBJ1-2 for the parts outside the CDR3, the full variable domain is DTGVSQNPRHKITKRGQNVTFRCDPISEHNRLYWYRQTLGQGPEFLTYFQNEAQLEKSRLLSDRFSAERPKGSFSTLEIQRTEQGDSAMYLCASSPWEGPYGYTFGSGTRLTVV.

The chain links TRBV11-2 to TRBJ2-7; 10 bases agree with TRBD2. Trimming removed 1 base from V and 2 bases from J; junction bases left unmatched: 11. Germline CDR1 reads SGHAT; CDR2 reads FQNNGV. CDR3 length equals 18 residues. CDR3 coding DNA: TGTGCCAGCAGCTTAGTTCCGGCTAGCGGGGGTACAACCTACGAGCAGTACTTC. Its protein product is CASSLVPASGGTTYEQYF.

The chain employs TRBV6-1 and TRBJ2-3; D not resolved. The CDR3 is made up of 11 amino acids. V lost 7 bases and J lost 6, with 8 bases in between. Germline CDR1 reads MNHNS; CDR2 reads SASEGT. The CDR3 nucleotides read TGTGCCAGCACCTACGTGGATACGCAGTATTTT. Translating it yields CASTYVDTQYF.